The rows below give T cell receptor beta chains drawn from one sample of a study of blood T cells in healthy people across ages. A single record per CDR3 protein comes from TCRdb applying MiXCR to the 5' RACE reads. The repertoire includes hundreds of thousands of distinct CDR3 sequences, roughly 64% of them detected once, and around 20% sits in the top ten. Sequencing was done on a sample of blood. The receptor source for this set is a man aged 25 to 45 in good health. Both conserved end residues are part of each CDR3. D genes are given only for firm matches. Clone size is not always given. Where it is, it says once, few, many or a class for expanded clones.

j_call d_call v_call clone_size cdr3_aa cdr3_nt
TRBJ1-5 NA TRBV7-3 NA CASSFSLEGPASNQPQHF TGTGCCAGCAGCTTTAGTCTCGAAGGGCCAGCTAGCAATCAGCCCCAGCATTTT
TRBJ1-2 NA TRBV6-5 NA CATLPHSQANYGYTF TGTGCCACCCTGCCCCACAGTCAAGCTAACTATGGCTACACCTTC
TRBJ1-6 NA TRBV30 NA CATESSYNSPLHF TGTGCCACCGAAAGCTCCTATAATTCACCCCTCCACTTT
TRBJ1-6 NA TRBV28 NA CASSFPAAVGRPLHF TGTGCCAGCAGTTTTCCCGCGGCAGTTGGCAGACCCCTCCACTTT
TRBJ2-6 NA TRBV19 once CASLGANVLTF TGTGCCAGTTTGGGGGCCAACGTCCTGACTTTC
TRBJ2-2 NA TRBV12-3/TRBV12-4 NA CASGGQDTGELFF TGTGCCAGCGGGGGGCAGGACACCGGGGAGCTGTTTTTT
TRBJ2-6 NA TRBV28 NA CASSLGLGLSSGANVLTF TGTGCCAGCAGTTTAGGTTTAGGGCTAAGCTCTGGGGCCAACGTCCTGACTTTC
TRBJ2-5 NA TRBV20-1 NA CSVRGMETQYF TGCAGTGTCCGCGGTATGGAGACCCAGTACTTC
TRBJ2-2 NA TRBV2 few CASSARGTGTGELFF TGTGCCAGCAGTGCGAGGGGGACGGGCACCGGGGAGCTGTTTTTT
TRBJ2-7 TRBD2 TRBV29-1 NA CSTSGRAIDEQYF TGCAGCACTAGCGGGAGGGCCATTGACGAGCAGTACTTC
TRBJ2-7 TRBD1 TRBV18 NA CASSRTDRGEQYF TGTGCCAGCTCCCGAACGGACAGGGGCGAGCAGTACTTC
TRBJ1-2 NA TRBV4-3 NA CASSPGLTDGYTF TGCGCCAGCAGCCCAGGGCTTACTGATGGCTACACCTTC
TRBJ2-3 TRBD1 TRBV11-1 NA CASSLYWGGQGRIQSTDTQYF TGTGCCAGCAGCTTATACTGGGGAGGACAGGGGAGAATTCAAAGCACAGATACGCAGTATTTT
TRBJ2-3 TRBD2 TRBV7-2 NA CASSQLAGSDTQYF TGTGCCAGCAGCCAGCTAGCGGGCTCAGATACGCAGTATTTT
TRBJ1-6 NA TRBV7-8 NA CASHRGGNSPLHF TGTGCCAGCCATCGAGGGGGGAATTCACCCCTCCACTTT
TRBJ1-4 TRBD1 TRBV13 few CASSFTGEVAEKLFF TGTGCCAGCAGTTTCACAGGGGAGGTGGCTGAAAAACTGTTTTTT
TRBJ1-2 NA TRBV27 once CASSPKALGGSNYGYTF TGTGCCAGCAGTCCGAAGGCCCTGGGGGGCTCTAACTATGGCTACACCTTC
TRBJ1-1 TRBD1 TRBV25-1 few CASRGTGGPEAFF TGTGCCAGCAGGGGGACAGGGGGCCCTGAAGCTTTCTTT
TRBJ2-7 TRBD2 TRBV10-3 NA CAINGGRFGGGEQYF TGTGCCATCAATGGCGGCCGATTTGGGGGGGGCGAGCAGTACTTC
TRBJ2-5 NA TRBV6-6 NA CASSHRVEAQYF TGTGCCAGCAGCCACAGGGTAGAGGCCCAGTACTTC
TRBJ2-1 TRBD2 TRBV2 many CASSEMVAGVRHADEQFF TGTGCCAGCAGTGAGATGGTAGCGGGAGTTCGTCACGCCGATGAGCAGTTCTTC
TRBJ1-2 TRBD1 TRBV10-3 NA CAIRRTGGDGYTF TGTGCCATCAGAAGGACAGGGGGCGATGGCTACACCTTC
TRBJ2-7 TRBD2 TRBV5-1 NA CASSLARAGALPYEQYF TGCGCCAGCAGCTTAGCGCGAGCGGGAGCTTTGCCTTACGAGCAGTACTTC
TRBJ2-5 NA TRBV7-2 NA CASSLWELQYF TGTGCCAGCAGCTTATGGGAATTACAGTACTTC
TRBJ1-4 NA TRBV6-5 NA CANRWKDQLFF TGTGCCAATCGTTGGAAGGATCAACTGTTTTTT
TRBJ2-1 TRBD2 TRBV5-6 few CASSGGVTYNEQFF TGTGCCAGCAGCGGGGGGGTGACCTACAATGAGCAGTTCTTC
TRBJ1-5 NA TRBV6-6 NA CASTVEGANQPQHF TGTGCCAGCACCGTTGAAGGCGCCAATCAGCCCCAGCATTTT
TRBJ1-1 TRBD1 TRBV29-1 NA CSVAQGGNTEAFF TGCAGCGTGGCCCAGGGGGGGAACACTGAAGCTTTCTTT
TRBJ2-4 NA TRBV7-9 NA CASSSEIEQYF TGTGCCAGCAGCTCGGAGATAGAGCAGTACTTC
TRBJ2-7 NA TRBV11-3 NA CASSAGSDEQYF TGTGCCAGCAGTGCCGGATCCGACGAGCAGTACTTC
TRBJ2-3 NA TRBV29-1 few CSVEALGTDTQYF TGCAGCGTTGAAGCGTTGGGCACAGATACGCAGTATTTT
TRBJ2-3 TRBD2 TRBV12-3/TRBV12-4 NA CASSSHSGIVSPDTQYF TGTGCCAGCAGTTCTCATAGCGGGATTGTAAGTCCAGATACGCAGTATTTT
TRBJ2-2 NA TRBV6-6 few CASSYESGELFF TGTGCCAGCAGTTACGAGTCCGGGGAGCTGTTTTTT
TRBJ2-1 NA TRBV11-2 NA CASGLAGQGQFF TGTGCCAGCGGCTTAGCGGGACAGGGACAGTTCTTC
TRBJ2-3 NA TRBV27 NA CASSLWSVTSTDTQYF TGTGCCAGCAGTTTATGGTCGGTAACTAGCACAGATACGCAGTATTTT
TRBJ2-7 TRBD1 TRBV4-2 few CASSQEHQGTGAREQYF TGTGCCAGCAGCCAAGAACATCAAGGGACAGGGGCTAGGGAGCAGTACTTC
TRBJ2-2 NA TRBV9 NA CASSVARQAANTGELFF TGTGCCAGCAGCGTAGCTAGACAGGCCGCGAACACCGGGGAGCTGTTTTTT
TRBJ2-1 TRBD2 TRBV20-1 NA CSARVGRTSPYEQFF TGCAGTGCTAGAGTCGGACGGACTAGCCCATATGAGCAGTTCTTC
TRBJ1-2 TRBD1 TRBV20-1 NA CSAKVPGQGASYGYTF TGCAGTGCCAAAGTCCCGGGACAGGGGGCTTCGTATGGCTACACCTTC
TRBJ2-3 TRBD2 TRBV24-1 NA CATSLGGRDTDTQYF TGTGCCACCAGTTTGGGCGGGAGGGATACAGATACGCAGTATTTT
TRBJ2-5 NA TRBV3-1 NA CAGSQEIRYQETQYF TGTGCCGGCAGCCAAGAGATCCGGTACCAAGAGACCCAGTACTTC